What follows describes a single TCR beta chain. Its cognate antigen has yet to be identified. No base quality information exists; no much larger clone differs at one position. The data were taken from a study of blood T cell repertoires in COVID-19 (dated by TCRdb to 2020 to 2022). Looking at the study overall: Samples from collaborators originated in the United States, Italy and Spain and spanned both the acute and convalescent phases of COVID-19. The material from the prospective study consisted of cDNA or gDNA derived from T cells, B-cell-depleted T cells, or PBMCs. Subjects who had been exposed to COVID-19, were actively infected with it, or had recovered from it provided the deeply sampled blood TCRbeta repertoires that made up the dataset. The repertoires were released in a freely available public database meant as a resource for research on the immune response to SARS-CoV-2. The samples were drawn from two sources: the first 160 participants of the ongoing ImmuneRACE study, and over 950 subjects contributed by 6 global collaborators. The sample metadata nearly always contained a de-identified subject ID, COVID-19 status, age in years and sex. Where available, HLA class I and class II types were obtained from metadata supplied by the sample provider rather than from assay-based typing. What the study reported, not specific to this receptor: How much clinical and demographic metadata was included differed by source and by participant, and the metadata was provided uncurated.

CDR1 and CDR2 are read off the germline V gene (reference sequence) as MNHEY and SMNVEV. The CDR3 goes from the cysteine to the phenylalanine over 15 residues. Only the CDR3 portion is preserved as DNA: 45 bases, with reading frame beginning at the first base. The germline ends are 10 bases apart after V is trimmed by 3 bases and J by 4 bases. TCRbeta CDR3 regions were amplified from genomic DNA using the immunoSEQ Assay, a bias-controlled multiplex PCR. In the paper's pipeline: Within the assay, amplification of reference gene primers was used to estimate how many nucleated cells each sample contained. To quantify the absolute abundance of each unique TCRbeta CDR3 rearrangement, sequence reads were collapsed and filtered. Productive Simpson clonality was computed per sample as the square root of Simpson's diversity index over productive rearrangements. TCRdb obtained this table from immuneACCESS and retained in-frame rearrangements with V and J assigned. These tables miss some clones; where compared with another copy, unresolved V genes account for less than half of the shortfall, and the remainder is unexplained. Clone size and the V and J calls come from that table; the DNA yielded D and trimming. For this sample there are 200,000 or so clones; approximately 90% appear just once. The ten top clones hold about 1.8% of the sample.

Whole blood was collected in K2EDTA tubes by collaborating institutions according to the institutions' own protocols. Collaborator samples were shipped for TCRbeta analysis as frozen whole blood, isolated PBMCs, or DNA extracted from either sample type. The sample was peripheral blood. This sequence originates from a man aged 70-80 years with acute or convalescent COVID-19. The chain couples TRBV27 to TRBJ2-6; the D gene is perhaps TRBD1, on 5 matching bases. The encoded CDR3 is CASSFQGSGANVLTF. Here is the DNA: TGTGCCAGCAGTTTTCAGGGCTCCGGGGCCAACGTCCTGACTTTC.